In its sample, the clone carrying this T cell receptor beta chain was seen many times. From germline, CDR1 is DFQATT and CDR2 SNEGSKA (reference sequence). Trimming stripped 3 bases from V and 2 bases from J, with 10 bases between. This CDR3 comprises 13 residues. One entry per CDR3 protein results from TCRdb running MiXCR on the 5' RACE reads. The table includes 40,000 to 55,000 distinct CDR3 sequences, approximately 3% detected once. This entry belongs to a study of neurological immune-mediated disorders. The chain carries TRBV20-1 and TRBJ1-2; tentative D call: TRBD1 (6 bases). Sequenced sample: PBMCs. This clonotype originated in a woman aged 45 to 65 with multiple sclerosis. The CDR3 DNA sequence: TGCAGTGCTAGTGACAGGACCAACTATGGCTACACCTTC. Translating gives CSASDRTNYGYTF.